These T cell receptor beta chains were read from a single sample in a study of T cells in Graves' hyperthyroidism and ophthalmopathy. TCRdb re-derived calls from the multiplex PCR reads in MiXCR, one entry per CDR3 protein. This sample has roughly 700,000 distinct CDR3 sequences; around 40% occur once, and the top ten carry approximately 31%. Sequencing was carried out using blood. These receptors all come from a woman aged 40 to 49 with Graves' hyperthyroidism. The CDR3 runs from the conserved cysteine through the conserved F or W. Fields, in order: D gene, J gene, clone size, V gene, CDR3 DNA, CDR3 protein. D genes are given only for firm matches. Size is stated for part of the rows, as once, few or many counts, or as a class when the clone is expanded.

>.|TRBJ2-1|.|TRBV20-1
TGCAGTGCAAAATACAGGGTTCAGGATGAGCAGTTCTTC
CSAKYRVQDEQFF
>.|TRBJ1-2|few|TRBV6-5
TGTGCCAGCATGCTGACAGGCGGGTTAGGTGGCTACACCTTC
CASMLTGGLGGYTF
>TRBD2|TRBJ2-5|.|TRBV20-1
TGCAGTGCTATGGGGCTAGCAGGGAGGGCGGAGACCCAGTACTTC
CSAMGLAGRAETQYF
>TRBD1|TRBJ1-1|once|TRBV12-3/TRBV12-4
TGTGCCAGCAGCACGACAGGGGTTGAAGCTTTCTTT
CASSTTGVEAFF
>.|TRBJ2-2|few|TRBV4-2
TGTGCCAGCGTATCTCTTTGGACAGTGAACACCGGGGAGCTGTTTTTT
CASVSLWTVNTGELFF
>TRBD1|TRBJ2-1|few|TRBV24-1
TGTGCCACCAGTGACGCCGGACAGGGGGCTTTGCATGAGCAGTTCTTC
CATSDAGQGALHEQFF
>.|TRBJ1-1|.|TRBV18
TGTGCCAGCTCAAACGCCGACAGGAGTCCTGAAGCTTTCTTT
CASSNADRSPEAFF
>.|TRBJ1-1|many|TRBV20-1
TGCAGTGCTAGAGATAGGTTAGGGAACACTGAAGCTTTCTTT
CSARDRLGNTEAFF
>.|TRBJ1-6|many|TRBV6-5
TGTGCCAGCAGCTATACAGGGAGTTCACCCCTCCACTTT
CASSYTGSSPLHF
>.|TRBJ1-2|many|TRBV9
TGTGCCAGCAGCGGGGACGAGGGGGAATGGCGTGGCTACACCTTC
CASSGDEGEWRGYTF
>TRBD2|TRBJ2-5|many|TRBV9
TGTGCCAGCAGCGTAGGCCACGGGGGGGAGACCCAGTACTTC
CASSVGHGGETQYF
>.|TRBJ1-2|many|TRBV5-8
TGTGCCAGCAGCTTGGCAACAGGGTATAACTATGGCTACACCTTC
CASSLATGYNYGYTF
>TRBD2|TRBJ2-5|.|TRBV30
TGTGCCTGGATACCCCCCGGACTAGGCTGGAAGACCCAGTACTTC
CAWIPPGLGWKTQYF
>.|TRBJ1-1|many|TRBV6-5
TGTGCCACCCCCCGGGGATTGGGCACTGAAGCTTTCTTT
CATPRGLGTEAFF
>.|TRBJ2-7|.|TRBV20-1
TGCAGTGCTAGAGATTGGGGGGGGCCGGGCTACGAGCAGTACTTC
CSARDWGGPGYEQYF
>.|TRBJ1-2|many|TRBV10-3
TGTGCCATCAGTGAGGAGGGGGGGGACTATGGCTACACCTTC
CAISEEGGDYGYTF
>.|TRBJ2-7|many|TRBV9
TGTGCCAGCAGCGTAGATGGGGGAACCTACTACGAGCAGTACTTC
CASSVDGGTYYEQYF
>TRBD1|TRBJ2-7|many|TRBV7-8
TGTGCCAGCAGCTTCATTGGGACAGGGTCGGACGAGCAGTACTTC
CASSFIGTGSDEQYF
>.|TRBJ2-7|.|TRBV6-6
TGTGCCAGCAGTGAAAATGCGATTACAGCTGGCTACGAGCAGTACTTC
CASSENAITAGYEQYF
>TRBD1|TRBJ1-2|many|TRBV20-1
TGCAGTGCTAGGTCCACAGGGGATGGCTACACCTTC
CSARSTGDGYTF
>.|TRBJ1-2|.|TRBV12-3/TRBV12-4
TGTGCCAGCAGTTTATACCCGGGCGGGAATGGCTACACCTTC
CASSLYPGGNGYTF
>.|TRBJ2-5|.|TRBV6-1
TGTGCCAGCAGCCGGCGGGGAAAAGAGACCCAGTACTTC
CASSRRGKETQYF
>.|TRBJ2-7|few|TRBV5-8
TGTGCCAGCAGCTTTGGAATCAGAGGCTACGAGCAGTACTTC
CASSFGIRGYEQYF
>TRBD1|TRBJ1-2|many|TRBV7-9
TGTGCCAGCAGCGCCTTAACGGGACAGGGGGCCGATAACTATGGCTACACCTTC
CASSALTGQGADNYGYTF
>.|TRBJ1-2|many|TRBV19
TGTGCCAGTAGTAGGATCGACTATGGCTACACCTTC
CASSRIDYGYTF
>TRBD1|TRBJ1-2|few|TRBV7-2
TGTGCCAGCAGCCGGGACAGGGGGCCGTATGGCTACACCTTC
CASSRDRGPYGYTF
>.|TRBJ2-5|.|TRBV19
TGTGCCAGTAGTATGGCCGGGAGACCCCAAGAGACCCAGTACTTC
CASSMAGRPQETQYF
>.|TRBJ2-7|.|TRBV4-1
TGCGCCAGCAGCCAAGTTCAGACTATCGGATACGAGCAGTACTTC
CASSQVQTIGYEQYF
>.|TRBJ1-2|.|TRBV20-1
TGCAGTGCTAGAGATCGCCAGGGTGAGGGCTACACCTTC
CSARDRQGEGYTF
>TRBD1|TRBJ1-2|few|TRBV6-5
TGTGCCAGCAGTGCTACAGGGGGCTTCGATGGCTACACCTTC
CASSATGGFDGYTF
>TRBD1|TRBJ1-2|.|TRBV10-1
TGCGCCAGCAGCGGGACAGGGGGCGGGAAAGGCTATGGCTACACCTTC
CASSGTGGGKGYGYTF
>.|TRBJ1-4|.|TRBV10-3
TGTGCCAGCAGTGAATTCAGAGGAGGTGAAAAACTGTTTTTT
CASSEFRGGEKLFF
>.|TRBJ2-7|few|TRBV5-1
TGCGCCAGCAGCTTGGTGGGCCCTGGGGCTTACGAGCAGTACTTC
CASSLVGPGAYEQYF
>.|TRBJ1-5|few|TRBV6-6
TGTGCCAGCAGTTACGGGCGGTCAAAGAGCAATCAGCCCCAGCATTTT
CASSYGRSKSNQPQHF
>.|TRBJ1-2|.|TRBV6-6
TGTGCCAGCAGTTACCGGGAGACCAAGAAGGGCTACACCTTC
CASSYRETKKGYTF
>.|TRBJ1-6|many|TRBV12-3/TRBV12-4
TGTGCCAGCAGTTTGAGAGGGTCGGGATCACCCCTCCACTTT
CASSLRGSGSPLHF
>TRBD1|TRBJ1-2|.|TRBV7-2
TGTGCCAGCAGTTTTTCGCCAACAGGGGGGGCCTATGGCTACACCTTC
CASSFSPTGGAYGYTF
>TRBD1|TRBJ2-5|once|TRBV25-1
TGTGCCAGCAGTGCTCGACAGGGCCAAGAGACCCAGTACTTC
CASSARQGQETQYF
>.|TRBJ1-6|many|TRBV11-2
TGTGCCAGCAGCTTAGCGCAGTCACCCCTCCACTTT
CASSLAQSPLHF
>.|TRBJ2-2|.|TRBV7-2
TGTGCCAGCAGCCCGCGGAACACCAGGGAGCTGTTTTTT
CASSPRNTRELFF
>.|TRBJ2-7|.|TRBV7-2
TGTGCCAGCAGCCCCGGCTACCCCTCCTACGAGCAGTACTTC
CASSPGYPSYEQYF
>TRBD2|TRBJ2-7|.|TRBV2
TGTGCCAGCAGTGAATTGGGGGCTAGCGGGAGTTACGAGCAGTACTTC
CASSELGASGSYEQYF
>TRBD1|TRBJ1-1|many|TRBV4-3
TGTGCCAGTAGCCGTGGGACAGCCATGAACACTGAAGCTTTCTTT
CASSRGTAMNTEAFF
>.|TRBJ1-5|.|TRBV11-2
TGTGCCAGCAGTCGAACCCTGAGGGGGAGTCGGGGCAATCAGCCCCAGCATTTT
CASSRTLRGSRGNQPQHF
>.|TRBJ2-2|.|TRBV15
TGTGCCACCAGCATTTGGGACGGACGGACCGGGGAGCTGTTTTTT
CATSIWDGRTGELFF
>TRBD2|TRBJ2-5|many|TRBV24-1
TGTGCCACCAGTGAAGGGACTAGCGGGAGAACAGAGACCCAGTACTTC
CATSEGTSGRTETQYF
>.|TRBJ1-1|.|TRBV7-9
TGTGCCAGCAGCTCTCAACAGGGCTGGGGAGCTTTCTTT
CASSSQQGWGAFF
>.|TRBJ1-4|.|TRBV6-5
TGTGCCAGCAGGAGGACAGACATTAATGAAAAACTGTTTTTT
CASRRTDINEKLFF
>.|TRBJ1-5|few|TRBV4-1
TGCGCCAGCAGCTCAAGGGCAGGGATTGATTATAGCAATCAGCCCCAGCATTTT
CASSSRAGIDYSNQPQHF
>.|TRBJ1-5|few|TRBV20-1
TGCAGTGCTAGAGATCTGGGCAGGGAGGGTCAGCCCCAGCATTTT
CSARDLGREGQPQHF
>.|TRBJ1-6|.|TRBV5-8
TGTGCCAGCAGCCTTTTCCCGGGCTCCTATAATTCACCCCTCCACTTT
CASSLFPGSYNSPLHF
>.|TRBJ2-5|many|TRBV29-1
TGCAGCGTTGATACGCCGGCCCAAGAGACCCAGTACTTC
CSVDTPAQETQYF
>.|TRBJ1-2|once|TRBV15
TGTGCCACCAGCAGAGACAGAGGGAGAGGCTACACCTTC
CATSRDRGRGYTF